These 16 T cell receptor beta chains originate from one sample sequenced in a study of brain metastases from non-small cell lung cancer. Sequencing used immunoSEQ multiplex PCR; TCRdb keeps in-frame clones, though not all of them. Of a few thousand clones in the sample, about 82% were seen once. Sequences were obtained from tumor-adjacent normal tissue. These receptors were collected from a donor aged 40 or over with non-small cell lung cancer.

The CDR3 DNA is TGTGCCAGCAGCTTAGGAGAGAGCACAGATACGCAGTATTTT. It translates to CASSLGESTDTQYF. The chain uses TRBV7-2 and TRBJ2-3, with no clear D. V was shortened by 1 base and J by 0 bases, with 5 bases between the two germline ends. From germline, CDR1 is SGHTA and CDR2 FQGNSA. The CDR3 runs 14 residues.

This clone was seen more than once but under ten times. V is TRBV21-1 and J is TRBJ2-7. TRBV21-1 is a documented pseudogene. CDR3 length equals 15 residues. The CDR3 loop is CASSKACTGLYEQYV. CDR3 sequence (DNA): TGTGCCAGCAGCAAAGCATGCACAGGACTCTACGAGCAGTACGTC.

V is TRBV9 and J is TRBJ2-2; the D is unclear. V shed 5 bases and J shed 0 bases, with 11 bases lying between them. The CDR3 covers 15 residues. The V gene's germline CDR1 is SGDLS and CDR2 YYNGEE. CDR3 sequence: CASSADPTNTGELFF. DNA of the CDR3: TGTGCCAGCAGTGCAGACCCAACGAACACCGGGGAGCTGTTTTTT.

The chain has TRBV24-1 and TRBJ1-2; tentative D call: TRBD1 (5 bases). Trimming took off 5 bases at V and 1 base at J, with 10 bases between the two ends. The CDR3 is 14 amino acids. The germline V gene encodes CDR1 KGHDR and CDR2 SFDVKD. The CDR3 coding sequence is TGTGCCACCAGTGTCGGACACCTTAACTATGGCTACACCTTC. Translating gives CATSVGHLNYGYTF.

The CDR3 nucleotides are TGCGCCAGCAGGCCCCAACAGGGTACCCACCGCAATGAGCAGTTCTTC. Its protein product is CASRPQQGTHRNEQFF. J is TRBJ2-1 and V is TRBV5-1, with TRBD1 as a possible D gene (6 bases). The CDR3 consists of 16 residues. CDR1 is SGHRS, CDR2 YFSETQ, per germline. V was clipped by 5 bases and J by 6 bases, with 21 bases between them.

The chain has TRBV7-2 and TRBJ2-3; D may be TRBD2 (5 bases). Germline CDR1 reads SGHTA; CDR2 reads FQGNSA. The V gene lost 5 bases and the J gene lost 1 base, with 13 bases spanning the gap. This CDR3 has 15 residues. This CDR3 reads CASSVGAIRTDTQYF. Written as DNA, the CDR3 is TGTGCCAGCAGCGTGGGAGCTATTCGCACAGATACGCAGTATTTT. Filled out from reference TRBV7-2 and TRBJ2-3, the complete variable domain reads GAGVSQSPSNKVTEKGKDVELRCDPISGHTALYWYRQSLGQGLEFLIYFQGNSAPDKSGLPSDRFSAERTGGSVSTLTIQRTQQEDSAVYLCASSVGAIRTDTQYFGPGTRLTVL.

This clone was counted between two and nine times. The genes are TRBV9 and TRBJ1-2; D gene uncertain. The CDR3 is 13 amino acids. V was cut by 0 bases and J by 0 bases, with 3 bases left in between. Looked up from germline, CDR1 is SGDLS and CDR2 is YYNGEE. CDR3 amino acids: CASSVDPNYGYTF. CDR3 coding DNA: TGTGCCAGCAGCGTAGACCCTAACTATGGCTACACCTTC. Filled out from reference TRBV9 and TRBJ1-2, the complete variable domain reads DSGVTQTPKHLITATGQRVTLRCSPRSGDLSVYWYQQSLDQGLQFLIQYYNGEERAKGNILERFSAQQFPDLHSELNLSSLELGDSALYFCASSVDPNYGYTFGSGTRLTVV.

V usage is TRBV19 and J usage is TRBJ2-7, with D unresolved. V lost 5 bases and J lost 2, with 19 bases in between. Looked up from germline, CDR1 is LNHDA and CDR2 is SQIVND (reference sequence). The CDR3 contains 16 residues. The CDR3 sequence: CASSPRPTQLPYEQYF. The CDR3 bases are TGTGCCAGTAGTCCCAGACCGACGCAACTTCCCTACGAGCAGTACTTC.

V gene TRBV9 combines with J gene TRBJ2-2; no firm D call. This CDR3 region has 15 residues. Trimming left V 4 bases short and J 1 base short, with 11 bases between. The germline gives CDR1 SGDLS, CDR2 YYNGEE. CDR3 region: CASSSRRQNTGELFF. CDR3 DNA sequence: TGTGCCAGCAGCTCAAGACGACAGAACACCGGGGAGCTGTTTTTT.

The chain joins TRBV4-2 to TRBJ2-3; the match to TRBD2 covers 7 bases. The CDR3 spans 15 residues. V shed 4 bases, J shed 0 bases, and the junction held 4 bases outside the gene matches. Germline CDR1 LGHNA, CDR2 YNFKEQ. The CDR3 bases are TGTGCCAGCAGCCCCTGGGGGGGGAGCACAGATACGCAGTATTTT. Amino acid sequence: CASSPWGGSTDTQYF.

The chain recombines TRBV5-6 with TRBJ2-7; 8 bases are a match to TRBD2. This CDR3 contains 13 residues. The germline V gene encodes CDR1 SGHDT and CDR2 YYEEEE. The V segment lost 4 bases and the J segment 4 bases; nucleotides outside the gene matches: 4. The CDR3 region has the DNA TGTGCCAGCAGCCAGGCTAGCGGGTACGAGCAGTACGTC. It yields the protein CASSQASGYEQYV.

The chain is built from TRBV6-4 and TRBJ1-2; no clear D. The CDR3 sequence is 15 residues long. Germline CDR1 is MRHNA and CDR2 is SNTAGT. The V end was cut by 6 bases, the J end by 0 bases, with 14 bases between. Written as DNA, the CDR3 is TGTGCCAGCAGACACATTCCTATTTCTAACTATGGCTACACCTTC. Translation: CASRHIPISNYGYTF.

This chain joins TRBV29-1 and TRBJ2-1; the D gene is possibly TRBD2 (6 bases). The CDR3 consists of 13 residues. Germline lookup yields CDR1 SQVTM and CDR2 ANQGSEA. Trimming took 7 bases from V and 6 from J, leaving 16 bases between them. This CDR3 is CSAEGLTTNEQFF. In DNA, the CDR3 is TGCAGCGCAGAGGGACTGACCACCAATGAGCAGTTCTTC.

The chain recombines TRBV6-6 with TRBJ2-5; 7 bases are a match to TRBD1. Germline CDR1 MNHNY, CDR2 SVGAGI (reference sequence). V was clipped by 7 bases and J by 1 base; unmatched bases: 3. The CDR3 is 13 amino acids. The CDR3 DNA sequence: TGTGCCAGCATCAGGACAGGCCAAGAGACCCAGTACTTC. Translating gives CASIRTGQETQYF.

The CDR3 DNA reads as TGCGCCAGCAGCCTAATAGGGGGGAACACCGGGGAGCTGTTTTTT. This translates into CASSLIGGNTGELFF. The chain joins TRBV4-1 to TRBJ2-2; the D gene is possibly TRBD1 (6 bases). Germline CDR1 MGHRA, CDR2 YSYEKL. The CDR3 is made up of 15 amino acids. The germline V and J ends were trimmed by 4 bases and 1 base, with 10 bases remaining between them.

V and J are TRBV4-2 and TRBJ2-1; a possible D gene is TRBD1 (6 bases). The germline gives CDR1 LGHNA, CDR2 YNFKEQ. Trimming removed 3 bases at V and 6 bases at J, with 21 bases between. This CDR3 spans 17 amino acids. The CDR3 loop reads CASSQRGRAGAGNEQFF. The DNA for the CDR3 is TGTGCCAGCAGCCAGAGAGGTAGGGCAGGGGCCGGCAATGAGCAGTTCTTC.